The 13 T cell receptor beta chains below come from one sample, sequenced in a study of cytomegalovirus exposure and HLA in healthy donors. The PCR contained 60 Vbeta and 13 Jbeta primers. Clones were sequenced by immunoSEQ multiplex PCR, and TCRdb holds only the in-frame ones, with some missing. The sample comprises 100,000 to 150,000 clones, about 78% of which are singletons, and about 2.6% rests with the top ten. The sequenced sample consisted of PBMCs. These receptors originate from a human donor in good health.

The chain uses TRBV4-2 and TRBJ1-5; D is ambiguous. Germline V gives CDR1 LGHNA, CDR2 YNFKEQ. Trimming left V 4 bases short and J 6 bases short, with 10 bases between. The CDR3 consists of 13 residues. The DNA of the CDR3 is TGTGCCAGCAGCCCATGGGCGGGTCAGCCCCAGCATTTT. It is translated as CASSPWAGQPQHF.

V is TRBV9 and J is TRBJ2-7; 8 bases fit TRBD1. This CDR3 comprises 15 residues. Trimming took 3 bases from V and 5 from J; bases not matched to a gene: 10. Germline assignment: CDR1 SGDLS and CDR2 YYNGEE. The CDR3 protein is CASSAQGAFLDEQYF. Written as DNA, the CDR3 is TGTGCCAGCAGCGCGCAGGGGGCTTTCTTGGACGAGCAGTACTTC.

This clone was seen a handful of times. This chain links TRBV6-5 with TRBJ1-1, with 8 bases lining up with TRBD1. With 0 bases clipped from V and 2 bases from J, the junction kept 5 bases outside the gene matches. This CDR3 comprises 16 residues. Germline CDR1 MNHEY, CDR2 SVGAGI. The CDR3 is CASSYSSTGGNTEAFF. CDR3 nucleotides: TGTGCCAGCAGTTACTCGAGTACAGGGGGAAACACTGAAGCTTTCTTT.

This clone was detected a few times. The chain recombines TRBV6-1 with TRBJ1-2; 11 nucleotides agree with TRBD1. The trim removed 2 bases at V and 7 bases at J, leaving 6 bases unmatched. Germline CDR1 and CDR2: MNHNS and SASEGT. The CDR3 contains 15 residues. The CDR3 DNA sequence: TGTGCCAGCAGTGAACCTGGGACAGGGGGTCCTGGCTACACCTTC. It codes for CASSEPGTGGPGYTF.

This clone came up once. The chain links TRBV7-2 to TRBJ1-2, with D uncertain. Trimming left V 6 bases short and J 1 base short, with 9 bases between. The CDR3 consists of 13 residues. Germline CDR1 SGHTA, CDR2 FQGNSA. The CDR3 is CASRESGNYGYTF. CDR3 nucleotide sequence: TGTGCCAGCAGGGAGAGCGGTAACTATGGCTACACCTTC.

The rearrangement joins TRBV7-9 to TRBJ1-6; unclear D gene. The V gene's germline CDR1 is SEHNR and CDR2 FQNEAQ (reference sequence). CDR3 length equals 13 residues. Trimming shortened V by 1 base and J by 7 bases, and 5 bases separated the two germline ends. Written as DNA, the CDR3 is TGTGCCAGCAGCTTAGGGGCCAATTCACCCCTCCACTTT. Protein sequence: CASSLGANSPLHF.

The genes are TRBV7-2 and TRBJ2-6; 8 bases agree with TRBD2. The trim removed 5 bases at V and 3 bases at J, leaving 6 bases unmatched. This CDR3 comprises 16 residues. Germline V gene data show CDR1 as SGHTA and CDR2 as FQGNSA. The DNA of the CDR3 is TGTGCCAGCAGCCCGGCGGGGGGCAGTGGGGCCAACGTCCTGACTTTC. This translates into CASSPAGGSGANVLTF.

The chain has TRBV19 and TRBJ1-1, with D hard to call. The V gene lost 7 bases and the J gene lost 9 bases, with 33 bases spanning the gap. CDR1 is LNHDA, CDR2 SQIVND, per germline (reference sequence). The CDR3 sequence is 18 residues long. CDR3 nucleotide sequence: TGTGCCAGTATCCCCATGGCAGGACTACCATTATTTCATACCAAAGCTTTCTTT. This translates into CASIPMAGLPLFHTKAFF.

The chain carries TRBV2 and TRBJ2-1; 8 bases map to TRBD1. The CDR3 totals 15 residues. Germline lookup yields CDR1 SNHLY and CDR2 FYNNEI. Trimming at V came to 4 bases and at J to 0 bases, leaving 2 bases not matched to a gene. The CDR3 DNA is TGTGCCAGCAGTGGGACAGGGAGCTCCTACAATGAGCAGTTCTTC. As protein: CASSGTGSSYNEQFF. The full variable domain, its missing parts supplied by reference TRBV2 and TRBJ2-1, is EPEVTQTPSHQVTQMGQEVILRCVPISNHLYFYWYRQILGQKVEFLVSFYNNEISEKSEIFDDQFSVERPDGSNFTLKIRSTKLEDSAMYFCASSGTGSSYNEQFFGPGTRLTVL.

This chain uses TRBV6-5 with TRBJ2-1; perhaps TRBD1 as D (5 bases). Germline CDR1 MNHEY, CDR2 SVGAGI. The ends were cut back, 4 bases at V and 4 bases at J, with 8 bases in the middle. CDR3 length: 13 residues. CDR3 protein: CASSSREYNEQFF. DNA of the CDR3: TGTGCCAGCAGTTCCAGGGAATACAATGAGCAGTTCTTC.

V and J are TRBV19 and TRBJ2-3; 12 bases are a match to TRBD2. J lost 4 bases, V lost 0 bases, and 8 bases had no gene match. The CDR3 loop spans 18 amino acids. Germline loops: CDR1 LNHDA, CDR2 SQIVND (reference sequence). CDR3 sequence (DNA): TGTGCCAGTAGTATAGATCTTCCCTCTAGCGGGGGGGCAGATACGCAGTATTTT. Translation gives CASSIDLPSSGGADTQYF.

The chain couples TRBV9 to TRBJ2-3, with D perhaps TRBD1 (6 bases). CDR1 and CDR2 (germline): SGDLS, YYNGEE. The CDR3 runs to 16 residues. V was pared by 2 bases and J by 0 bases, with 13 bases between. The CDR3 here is CASSVGQPLSTDTQYF. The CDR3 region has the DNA TGTGCCAGCAGCGTCGGACAGCCCCTTAGCACAGATACGCAGTATTTT. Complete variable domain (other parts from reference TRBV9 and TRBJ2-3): DSGVTQTPKHLITATGQRVTLRCSPRSGDLSVYWYQQSLDQGLQFLIQYYNGEERAKGNILERFSAQQFPDLHSELNLSSLELGDSALYFCASSVGQPLSTDTQYFGPGTRLTVL.

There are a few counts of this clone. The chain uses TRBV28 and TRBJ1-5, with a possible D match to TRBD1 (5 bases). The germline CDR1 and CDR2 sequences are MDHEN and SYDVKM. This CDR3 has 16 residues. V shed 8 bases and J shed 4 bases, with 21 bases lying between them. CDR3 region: CASGVVTQVINQPQHF. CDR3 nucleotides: TGTGCCAGCGGGGTAGTAACACAGGTGATAAATCAGCCCCAGCATTTT.